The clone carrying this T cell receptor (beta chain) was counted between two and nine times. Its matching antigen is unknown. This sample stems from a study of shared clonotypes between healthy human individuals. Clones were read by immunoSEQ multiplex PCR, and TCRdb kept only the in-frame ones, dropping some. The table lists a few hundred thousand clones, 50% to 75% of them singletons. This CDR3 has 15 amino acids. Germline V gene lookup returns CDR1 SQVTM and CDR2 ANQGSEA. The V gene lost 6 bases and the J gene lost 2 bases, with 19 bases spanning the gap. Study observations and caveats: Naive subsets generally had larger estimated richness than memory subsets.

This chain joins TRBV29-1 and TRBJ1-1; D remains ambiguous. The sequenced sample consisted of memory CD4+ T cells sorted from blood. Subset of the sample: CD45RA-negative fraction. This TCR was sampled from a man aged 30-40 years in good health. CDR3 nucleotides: TGCAGCGTCGTTGAGGGTTGGTCAGACAACACTGAAGCTTTCTTT. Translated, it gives CSVVEGWSDNTEAFF.